Presented here are 23 T cell receptor beta chains from one specimen sequenced in a study of T cells in Graves' hyperthyroidism and ophthalmopathy. RNA transcripts provided the source from which TCR beta CDR3 regions were amplified. The TCR CDR3 first-round RT-PCR relied on the HTBI primer set. TCRdb called the multiplex PCR reads again in MiXCR, with one record for every CDR3 protein. The repertoire holds roughly 650,000 distinct CDR3 sequences, with about 16% as singletons. Sequences were obtained from blood. These receptors were obtained from a woman aged 35 to 49 with Graves' ophthalmopathy.

This clonotype was detected only a few times. This rearrangement joins TRBV11-2 to TRBJ2-3; D perhaps matches TRBD2 (5 bases). Per germline, CDR1 SGHAT and CDR2 FQNNGV. This CDR3 comprises 16 residues. Trimming removed 5 bases at V and 0 bases at J, with 15 bases between. The CDR3 region has the DNA TGTGCCAGCAGCGCTGGACTGCCCTCTAGCACAGATACGCAGTATTTT. This gives the protein CASSAGLPSSTDTQYF.

This clonotype was recorded many times. The chain employs TRBV10-2 and TRBJ1-6; D unresolved. The CDR3 runs 15 residues. V was shortened by 6 bases and J by 6 bases, with 15 bases between the two germline ends. CDR1 and CDR2 (germline): WSHSY, SAAADI. The CDR3 DNA sequence: TGCGCCAGCAGCGGTGTCCACCCAGCTAATTCACCCCTCCACTTT. Amino acids: CASSGVHPANSPLHF.

V and J are TRBV6-1 and TRBJ2-7, with 14 bases that match TRBD2. The CDR3 extends over 15 amino acids. The germline gives CDR1 MNHNS, CDR2 SASEGT. Unmatched junction bases numbered 6, after V lost 4 bases and J lost 7 bases. The CDR3 loop reads CASSGGLAGDREQYF. The CDR3 region has the DNA TGTGCCAGCAGTGGGGGACTAGCGGGAGACCGGGAGCAGTACTTC.

This clonotype was detected many times. The gene calls are TRBV2 and TRBJ1-1, with 8 nucleotides matching TRBD1. The junction had 9 bases not matched to a gene; V was cut back by 4 bases and J by 5 bases. The CDR3 is made up of 15 amino acids. From germline, CDR1 is SNHLY and CDR2 FYNNEI. CDR3 DNA sequence: TGTGCCAGCAGTGCCGGTAGACAGGGGAGGACTGAAGCTTTCTTT. Amino acid sequence: CASSAGRQGRTEAFF. Together with reference TRBV2 and TRBJ1-1, the CDR3 gives the full variable domain: EPEVTQTPSHQVTQMGQEVILRCVPISNHLYFYWYRQILGQKVEFLVSFYNNEISEKSEIFDDQFSVERPDGSNFTLKIRSTKLEDSAMYFCASSAGRQGRTEAFFGQGTRLTVV.

This clonotype was found a few times. V and J are TRBV28 and TRBJ2-5, with 8 positions matching TRBD2. Germline V CDR1 and CDR2: MDHEN, SYDVKM. The junction had 9 bases not matched to a gene; V was cut back by 5 bases and J by 4 bases. CDR3 length equals 15 residues. DNA for the CDR3: TGTGCCAGCAGTCGGGAGGGCCTGGTCGTAGAGACCCAGTACTTC. This codes for CASSREGLVVETQYF.

This chain connects TRBV19 to TRBJ2-2, with a possible D match to TRBD1 (6 bases). The germline gives CDR1 LNHDA, CDR2 SQIVND (reference sequence). The CDR3 runs to 16 residues. Trimming pared 8 bases from V and 6 bases from J, leaving 22 bases between. The CDR3 nucleotides read TGTGCCAGTTCAATTAGGCCTGCAGGGGATTCCGGGGAGCTGTTTTTT. Its protein product is CASSIRPAGDSGELFF. The full variable domain, with the rest looked up from reference TRBV19 and TRBJ2-2, is DGGITQSPKYLFRKEGQNVTLSCEQNLNHDAMYWYRQDPGQGLRLIYYSQIVNDFQKGDIAEGYSVSREKKESFPLTVTSAQKNPTAFYLCASSIRPAGDSGELFFGEGSRLTVL.

The sample holds many counts of this clonotype. This sequence joins TRBV20-1 and TRBJ2-3; the match to TRBD2 covers 8 bases. Germline V gene data show CDR1 as DFQATT and CDR2 as SNEGSKA (reference sequence). The trim removed 6 bases at V and 5 bases at J, leaving 10 bases unmatched. This CDR3 spans 14 amino acids. The CDR3 spells CSAPGAGGRDTQYF. CDR3 DNA sequence: TGCAGTGCCCCGGGTGCGGGGGGCCGAGATACGCAGTATTTT.

In its sample, this clonotype was seen many times. V is TRBV2 and J is TRBJ2-2, with 7 positions matching TRBD1. The CDR3 extends over 14 amino acids. Germline values: CDR1 SNHLY, CDR2 FYNNEI. J lost 7 bases, V lost 1 base, and 3 bases had no gene match. The CDR3 protein is CASSEGRGIGELFF. The CDR3 DNA follows: TGTGCCAGCAGTGAAGGCAGGGGGATCGGGGAGCTGTTTTTT.

About this clonotype: A read error is possible here, since a much larger clone lies one base away. The V call is TRBV30, the J call TRBJ2-5, with 14 bases fitting TRBD2. CDR3 length: 15 residues. Germline CDR1 and CDR2: GTSNPN and SVGIG (reference sequence). Trimming at V came to 2 bases and at J to 4 bases, leaving 3 bases not matched to a gene. CDR3 in DNA: TGTGCCTGGAGTATAGGACTAGCGGGAGGAGAGACCCAGTACTTC. Translated, it gives CAWSIGLAGGETQYF. Based on the CDR3 plus reference TRBV30 and TRBJ2-5, the full variable domain is SQTIHQWPATLVQPVGSPLSLECTVEGTSNPNLYWYRQAAGRGLQLLFYSVGIGQISSEVPQNLSASRPQDRQFILSSKKLLLSDSGFYLCAWSIGLAGGETQYFGPGTRLLVL.

The rearrangement links TRBV7-2 to TRBJ1-3; TRBD1 aligns across 9 bases. V shed 1 base, J shed 4 bases, and the junction held 5 bases outside the gene matches. Per the germline V gene, CDR1 is SGHTA and CDR2 is FQGNSA. The CDR3 extends over 16 amino acids. In DNA, the CDR3 is TGTGCCAGCAGCTTAGACCCGGGACAGGGAGGAAACACCATATATTTT. It translates to CASSLDPGQGGNTIYF.

This clonotype was seen a few times. The chain employs TRBV9 and TRBJ2-5; maybe TRBD1 (5 bases). Germline V gene sequence: CDR1 SGDLS, CDR2 YYNGEE. This CDR3 comprises 15 residues. Between the trimmed V and J ends, which lost 0 bases and 5 bases, there was a span of 14 bases. The CDR3 coding sequence is TGTGCCAGCAGCGTAGGCAGGGCCTCCGGGGAGACCCAGTACTTC. Translated: CASSVGRASGETQYF.

This chain uses TRBV5-1 with TRBJ1-4; TRBD1 aligns across 7 bases. J lost 8 bases, V lost 4 bases, and 8 bases had no gene match. Germline CDR1 and CDR2: SGHRS and YFSETQ. The CDR3 spans 14 residues. The CDR3 loop is CASSAQGGGEKLFF. The CDR3 DNA follows: TGCGCCAGCAGCGCGCAGGGGGGAGGCGAAAAACTGTTTTTT.

This clonotype appeared many times. The chain combines TRBV28 with TRBJ2-7; 10 nucleotides line up with TRBD1. In germline, CDR1 is MDHEN, CDR2 SYDVKM. This CDR3 is built from 15 residues. J gave up 7 bases and V 4 bases, and 10 bases lay outside the gene matches. The CDR3 is CASSSRTGGVGEQYF. CDR3 DNA sequence: TGTGCCAGCAGTTCCCGGACAGGGGGTGTGGGGGAGCAGTACTTC.

This clonotype was picked up a small number of times. V and J are TRBV12-5 and TRBJ2-2; D remains unclear. The CDR3 is made up of 12 amino acids. Germline-derived CDR1 and CDR2 are LGHNT and FRNRAP. Trimming removed 0 bases from V and 4 bases from J, with 0 bases in between. CDR3 nucleotide sequence: TGTGCTAGTGGTTTGGTCACCGGGGAGCTGTTTTTT. The encoded protein is CASGLVTGELFF. Full variable domain (rest looked up from reference TRBV12-5 and TRBJ2-2): DARVTQTPRHKVTEMGQEVTMRCQPILGHNTVFWYRQTMMQGLELLAYFRNRAPLDDSGMPKDRFSAEMPDATLATLKIQPSEPRDSAVYFCASGLVTGELFFGEGSRLTVL.

This clonotype has a count of ten or more. The chain couples TRBV28 to TRBJ1-1; D remains ambiguous. The V end was cut by 6 bases, the J end by 9 bases, with 17 bases between. This CDR3 comprises 13 residues. CDR1 and CDR2 (germline): MDHEN, SYDVKM. The CDR3 DNA reads as TGTGCCAGCAGCCCTATCGCCATACCGAAAGCTTTCTTT. Translated, it gives CASSPIAIPKAFF. Together with reference TRBV28 and TRBJ1-1, the CDR3 gives the full variable domain: DVKVTQSSRYLVKRTGEKVFLECVQDMDHENMFWYRQDPGLGLRLIYFSYDVKMKEKGDIPEGYSVSREKKERFSLILESASTNQTSMYLCASSPIAIPKAFFGQGTRLTVV.

This clonotype was seen repeatedly, ten times or more. The chain recombines TRBV18 with TRBJ2-3, with TRBD2 matching 7 bases. Germline trimming cut 6 bases from V and 1 base from J; bases unmatched to any gene: 7. CDR1 KGHSH and CDR2 LQKENI come from the germline V gene. The CDR3 sequence is 15 residues long. The CDR3 reads CASSQWTSGTDTQYF. CDR3 sequence (DNA): TGTGCCAGCTCTCAATGGACTAGTGGCACAGATACGCAGTATTTT.

This clonotype was seen many times. The chain is built from TRBV2 and TRBJ1-5; a possible D gene is TRBD1 (5 bases). The V end lost 6 bases, the J end lost 2 bases, and 11 bases lay between the germline ends. This CDR3 spans 14 amino acids. CDR1 SNHLY and CDR2 FYNNEI come from the germline V gene. CDR3 region: CASSPEGRNQPQHF. For the CDR3, the DNA is TGTGCCAGCAGCCCCGAGGGACGCAATCAGCCCCAGCATTTT.

The J gene is TRBJ2-5, the V gene TRBV6-1; the match to TRBD2 covers 10 bases. The length of the CDR3 is 15 residues. CDR1 and CDR2 from the germline V gene are MNHNS and SASEGT. After removal of 6 bases from V and 4 bases from J, the junction contained 8 bases not matched to a gene. The DNA of the CDR3 is TGTGCCAGCAGCGGTCAAGCGGGGGGGTTAGAGACCCAGTACTTC. The encoded protein is CASSGQAGGLETQYF.

The gene calls are TRBV29-1 and TRBJ1-1; D is unclear. The CDR3 is 13 residues long. CDR1 and CDR2 from the germline V gene are SQVTM and ANQGSEA. V was pared by 4 bases and J by 0 bases, with 9 bases between. Written as DNA, the CDR3 is TGCAGCGTTGTTAGAAAATTGAACACTGAAGCTTTCTTT. Translated, it gives CSVVRKLNTEAFF.

The sample holds many counts of this clonotype. The genes are TRBV30 and TRBJ1-6; no clear D gene. The V gene lost 3 bases and the J gene lost 3 bases, with 3 bases spanning the gap. From germline, CDR1 is GTSNPN and CDR2 SVGIG (reference sequence). This CDR3 spans 12 amino acids. As DNA, the CDR3 is TGTGCCTGGAGAGTCTATAATTCACCCCTCCACTTT. Amino acids: CAWRVYNSPLHF.

The rearrangement joins TRBV6-5 to TRBJ1-2, with D possibly TRBD1 on 5 matching bases. V lost 2 bases and J lost 6, with 13 bases in between. The CDR3 has 14 residues. The germline gives CDR1 MNHEY, CDR2 SVGAGI. CDR3 region: CASSYGAGLDGYTF. CDR3 nucleotide sequence: TGTGCCAGCAGTTACGGCGCAGGGTTGGATGGCTACACCTTC.

This clonotype was observed a few times. The chain combines TRBV12-3 or TRBV12-4 with TRBJ2-3; weak D call: TRBD1 (7 bases). The ends were cut back, 7 bases at V and 5 bases at J, with 10 bases in the middle. CDR3 size: 12 residues. CDR3 region: CASTRGVDTQYF. The CDR3 region has the DNA TGTGCCAGCACCAGGGGGGTAGATACGCAGTATTTT.

The gene calls are TRBV7-9 and TRBJ1-5; D remains ambiguous. Germline-derived CDR1 and CDR2 are SEHNR and FQNEAQ (reference sequence). With 4 bases removed from V and 0 bases from J, the gap between germline ends came to 16 bases. This CDR3 is built from 17 residues. DNA of the CDR3: TGTGCCAGCAGCTCCCGGGCAGGTATCCTTAGCAATCAGCCCCAGCATTTT. Amino acid sequence: CASSSRAGILSNQPQHF.